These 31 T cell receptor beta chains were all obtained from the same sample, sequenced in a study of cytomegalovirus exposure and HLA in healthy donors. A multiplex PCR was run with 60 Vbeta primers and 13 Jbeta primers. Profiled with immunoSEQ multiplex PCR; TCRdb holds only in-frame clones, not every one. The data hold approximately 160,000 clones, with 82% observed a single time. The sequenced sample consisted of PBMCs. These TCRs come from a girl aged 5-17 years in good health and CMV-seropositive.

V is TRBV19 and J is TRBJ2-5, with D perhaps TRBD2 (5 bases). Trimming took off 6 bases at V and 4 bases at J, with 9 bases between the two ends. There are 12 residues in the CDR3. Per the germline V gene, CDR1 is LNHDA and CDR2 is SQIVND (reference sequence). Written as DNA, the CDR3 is TGTGCCAGTAGCCCCGCGGGAGAGACCCAGTACTTC. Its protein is CASSPAGETQYF.

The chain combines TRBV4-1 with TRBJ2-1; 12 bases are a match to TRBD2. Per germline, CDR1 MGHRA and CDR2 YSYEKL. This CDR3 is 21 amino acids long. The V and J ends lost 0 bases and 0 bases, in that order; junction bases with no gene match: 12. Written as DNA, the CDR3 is TGCGCCAGCAGCCAAGATAGCTCGCTAGCGGGGGGGAGGAGCTCCTACAATGAGCAGTTCTTC. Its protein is CASSQDSSLAGGRSSYNEQFF.

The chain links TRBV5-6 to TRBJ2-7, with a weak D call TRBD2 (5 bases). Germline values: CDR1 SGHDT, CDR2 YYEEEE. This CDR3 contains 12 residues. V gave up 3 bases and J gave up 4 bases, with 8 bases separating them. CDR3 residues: CASSWAGYEQYF. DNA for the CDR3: TGTGCCAGCAGCTGGGCGGGTTACGAGCAGTACTTC.

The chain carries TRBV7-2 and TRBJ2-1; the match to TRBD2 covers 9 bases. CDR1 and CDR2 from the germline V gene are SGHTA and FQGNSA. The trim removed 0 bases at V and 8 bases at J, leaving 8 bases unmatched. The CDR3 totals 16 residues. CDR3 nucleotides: TGTGCCAGCAGCTTAGCGGGGCGGGGGGGCTATGATGAGCAGTTCTTC. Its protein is CASSLAGRGGYDEQFF.

CDR3 bases: TGTGCCTGGAGTGACCCCCCTTTCAGGGCCGGGGAGCTGTTTTTT. It yields the protein CAWSDPPFRAGELFF. V is TRBV30 and J is TRBJ2-2, with D possibly being TRBD1 (5 bases). This CDR3 has 15 amino acids. Germline V lookup: CDR1 GTSNPN, CDR2 SVGIG (reference sequence). V was pared by 1 base and J by 6 bases, with 15 bases between. The variable domain in full, completed from reference TRBV30 and TRBJ2-2, reads SQTIHQWPATLVQPVGSPLSLECTVEGTSNPNLYWYRQAAGRGLQLLFYSVGIGQISSEVPQNLSASRPQDRQFILSSKKLLLSDSGFYLCAWSDPPFRAGELFFGEGSRLTVL.

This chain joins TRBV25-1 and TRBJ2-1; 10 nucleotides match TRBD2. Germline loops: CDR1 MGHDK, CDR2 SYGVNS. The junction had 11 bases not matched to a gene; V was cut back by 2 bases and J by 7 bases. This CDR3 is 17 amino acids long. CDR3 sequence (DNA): TGTGCCAGCAGTGAAGGCAGAAGCGGGAGGGCCGATAATGAGCAGTTCTTC. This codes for CASSEGRSGRADNEQFF.

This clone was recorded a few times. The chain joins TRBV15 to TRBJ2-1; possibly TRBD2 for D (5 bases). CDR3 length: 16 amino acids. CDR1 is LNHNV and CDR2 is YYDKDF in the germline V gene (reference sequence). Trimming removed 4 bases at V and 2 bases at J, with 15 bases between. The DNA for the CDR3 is TGTGCCACCAGCACCATCATAGCGACCACCTACAATGAGCAGTTCTTC. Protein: CATSTIIATTYNEQFF.

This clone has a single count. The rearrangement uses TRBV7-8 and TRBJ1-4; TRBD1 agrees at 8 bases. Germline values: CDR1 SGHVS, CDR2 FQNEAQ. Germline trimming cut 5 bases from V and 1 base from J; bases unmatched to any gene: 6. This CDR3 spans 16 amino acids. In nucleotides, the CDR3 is TGTGCCAGCAGCAGCAGACAGGGGCGAACTAATGAAAAACTGTTTTTT. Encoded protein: CASSSRQGRTNEKLFF.

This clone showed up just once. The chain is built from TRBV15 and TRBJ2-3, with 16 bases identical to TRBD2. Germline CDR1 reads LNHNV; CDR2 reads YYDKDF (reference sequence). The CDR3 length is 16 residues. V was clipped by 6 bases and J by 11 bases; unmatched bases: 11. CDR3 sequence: CATSQPGLAGGGRQYF. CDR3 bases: TGTGCCACCAGTCAACCGGGACTAGCGGGAGGGGGTAGGCAGTATTTT.

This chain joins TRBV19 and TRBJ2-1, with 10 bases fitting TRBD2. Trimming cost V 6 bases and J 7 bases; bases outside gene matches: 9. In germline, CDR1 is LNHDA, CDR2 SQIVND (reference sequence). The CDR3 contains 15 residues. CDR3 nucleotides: TGTGCCAGTAGCCATTTAGCGGGGGGCGGGAATGAGCAGTTCTTC. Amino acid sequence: CASSHLAGGGNEQFF.

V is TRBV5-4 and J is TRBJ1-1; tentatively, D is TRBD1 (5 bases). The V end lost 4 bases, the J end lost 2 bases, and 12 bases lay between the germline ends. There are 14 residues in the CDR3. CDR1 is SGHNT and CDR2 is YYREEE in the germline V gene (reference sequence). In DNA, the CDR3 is TGTGCCAGCAGCCGACAGTCCTTAAACACTGAAGCTTTCTTT. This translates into CASSRQSLNTEAFF.

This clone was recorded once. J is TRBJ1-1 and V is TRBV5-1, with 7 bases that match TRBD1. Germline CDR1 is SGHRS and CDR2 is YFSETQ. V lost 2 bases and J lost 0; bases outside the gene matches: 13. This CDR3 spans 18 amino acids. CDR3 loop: CASSLVEGGRPLNTEAFF. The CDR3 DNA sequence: TGCGCCAGCAGCTTAGTGGAAGGGGGCCGCCCCCTGAACACTGAAGCTTTCTTT. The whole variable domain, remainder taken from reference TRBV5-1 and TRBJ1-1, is KAGVTQTPRYLIKTRGQQVTLSCSPISGHRSVSWYQQTPGQGLQFLFEYFSETQRNKGNFPGRFSGRQFSNSRSEMNVSTLELGDSALYLCASSLVEGGRPLNTEAFFGQGTRLTVV.

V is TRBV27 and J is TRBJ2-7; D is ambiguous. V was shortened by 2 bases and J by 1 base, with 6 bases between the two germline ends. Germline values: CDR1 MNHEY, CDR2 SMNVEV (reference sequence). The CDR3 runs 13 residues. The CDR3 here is CASSLRRSYEQYF. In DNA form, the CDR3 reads TGTGCCAGCAGTTTACGCCGGTCCTACGAGCAGTACTTC.

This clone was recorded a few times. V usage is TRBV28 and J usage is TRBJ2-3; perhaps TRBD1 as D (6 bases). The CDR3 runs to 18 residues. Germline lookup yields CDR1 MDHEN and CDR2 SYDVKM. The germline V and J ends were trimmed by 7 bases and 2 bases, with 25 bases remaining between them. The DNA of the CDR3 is TGTGCCAGCACTGACCCGTGGGGCCAGGGGCTGATCACAGATACGCAGTATTTT. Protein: CASTDPWGQGLITDTQYF.

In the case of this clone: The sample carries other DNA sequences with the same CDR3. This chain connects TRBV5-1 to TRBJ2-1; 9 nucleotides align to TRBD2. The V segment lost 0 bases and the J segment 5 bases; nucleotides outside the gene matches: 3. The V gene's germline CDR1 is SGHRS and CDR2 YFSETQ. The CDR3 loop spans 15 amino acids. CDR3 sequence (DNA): TGCGCCAGCAGCTTGGTGCTAGCGGGAAACAATGAGCAGTTCTTC. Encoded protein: CASSLVLAGNNEQFF.

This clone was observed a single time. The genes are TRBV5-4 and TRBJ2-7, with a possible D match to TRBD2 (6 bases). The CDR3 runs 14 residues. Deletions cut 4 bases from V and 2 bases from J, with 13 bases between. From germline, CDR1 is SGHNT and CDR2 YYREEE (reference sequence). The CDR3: CASSQGRTTYEQYF. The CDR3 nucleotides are TGTGCCAGCAGCCAGGGACGGACTACCTACGAGCAGTACTTC.

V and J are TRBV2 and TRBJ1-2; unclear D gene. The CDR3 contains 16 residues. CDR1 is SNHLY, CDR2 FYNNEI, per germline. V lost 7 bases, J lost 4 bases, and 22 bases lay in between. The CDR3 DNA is TGTGCCAGCAACACCCGCGAGGGATTTTGGGGCTATGGCTACACCTTC. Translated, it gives CASNTREGFWGYGYTF.

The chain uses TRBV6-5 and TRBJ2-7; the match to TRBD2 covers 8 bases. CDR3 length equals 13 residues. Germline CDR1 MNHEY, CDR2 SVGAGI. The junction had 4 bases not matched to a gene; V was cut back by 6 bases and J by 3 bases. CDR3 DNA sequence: TGTGCCAGCAGGTCTCTAGCGGGCTACGAGCAGTACTTC. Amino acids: CASRSLAGYEQYF.

CDR3 in DNA: TGTGCCAGCAGCTTAGGACTCGGCTATGAGCAGTACTTC. This codes for CASSLGLGYEQYF. V and J are TRBV7-8 and TRBJ2-7; D is uncertain. V gave up 1 base and J gave up 7 bases, with 11 bases separating them. The CDR3 is 13 amino acids. Germline lookup yields CDR1 SGHVS and CDR2 FQNEAQ.

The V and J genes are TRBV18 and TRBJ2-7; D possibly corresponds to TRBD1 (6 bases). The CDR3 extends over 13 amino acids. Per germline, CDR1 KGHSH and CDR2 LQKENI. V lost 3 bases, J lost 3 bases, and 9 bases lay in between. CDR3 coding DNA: TGTGCCAGCTCACCTGGGACATACTACGAGCAGTACTTC. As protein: CASSPGTYYEQYF.

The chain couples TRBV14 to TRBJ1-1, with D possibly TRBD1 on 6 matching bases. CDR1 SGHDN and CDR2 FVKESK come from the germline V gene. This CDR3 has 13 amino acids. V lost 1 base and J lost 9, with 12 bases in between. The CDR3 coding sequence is TGTGCCAGCAGCCAAGTGGCAGGGGTGCAAGCTTTCTTT. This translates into CASSQVAGVQAFF.

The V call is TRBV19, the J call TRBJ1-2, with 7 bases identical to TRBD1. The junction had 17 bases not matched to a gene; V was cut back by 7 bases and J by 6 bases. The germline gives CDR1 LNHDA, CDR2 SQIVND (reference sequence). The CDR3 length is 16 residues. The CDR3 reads CASTFFWDSPSDGYTF. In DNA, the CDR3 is TGTGCCAGTACATTTTTCTGGGACAGTCCTTCCGATGGCTACACCTTC.

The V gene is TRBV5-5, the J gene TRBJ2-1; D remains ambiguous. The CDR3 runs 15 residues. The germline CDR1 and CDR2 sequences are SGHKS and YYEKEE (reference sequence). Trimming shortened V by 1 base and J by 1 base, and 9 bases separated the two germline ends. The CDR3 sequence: CASSLPRQSYNEQFF. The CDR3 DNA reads TGTGCCAGCAGCTTGCCCAGGCAGTCCTACAATGAGCAGTTCTTC.

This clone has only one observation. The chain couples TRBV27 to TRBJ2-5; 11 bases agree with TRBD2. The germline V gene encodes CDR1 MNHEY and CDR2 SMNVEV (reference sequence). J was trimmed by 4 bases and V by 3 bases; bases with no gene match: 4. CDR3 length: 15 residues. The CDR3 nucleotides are TGTGCCAGCAGTTTCCTAGCGGGAGGAGTAGAGACCCAGTACTTC. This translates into CASSFLAGGVETQYF.

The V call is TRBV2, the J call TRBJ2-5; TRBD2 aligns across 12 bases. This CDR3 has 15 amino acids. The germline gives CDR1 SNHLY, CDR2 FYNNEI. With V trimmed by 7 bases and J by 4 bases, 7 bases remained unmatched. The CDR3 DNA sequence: TGTGCCAGCACCCTAGCGGGAGGGCCGGGAGAGACCCAGTACTTC. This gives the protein CASTLAGGPGETQYF.

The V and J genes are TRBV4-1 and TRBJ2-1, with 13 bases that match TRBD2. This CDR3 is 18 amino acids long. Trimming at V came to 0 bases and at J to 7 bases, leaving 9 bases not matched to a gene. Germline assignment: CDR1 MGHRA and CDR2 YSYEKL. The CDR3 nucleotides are TGCGCCAGCAGCCAAGACCACCTACTAGCGGGGGGGAGGAATGAGCAGTTCTTC. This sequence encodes CASSQDHLLAGGRNEQFF.

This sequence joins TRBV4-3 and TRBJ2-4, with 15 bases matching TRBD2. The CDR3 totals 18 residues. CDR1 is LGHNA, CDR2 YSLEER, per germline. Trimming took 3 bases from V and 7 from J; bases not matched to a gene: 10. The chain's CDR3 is CASSQGLAGGDILNIQYF. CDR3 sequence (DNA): TGCGCCAGCAGCCAGGGACTAGCGGGGGGTGATATTCTGAACATTCAGTACTTC.

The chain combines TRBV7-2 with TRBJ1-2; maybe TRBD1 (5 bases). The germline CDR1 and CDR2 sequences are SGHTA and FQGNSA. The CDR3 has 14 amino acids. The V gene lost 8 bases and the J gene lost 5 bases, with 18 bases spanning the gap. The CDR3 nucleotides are TGTGCCAGCTGGCCCAATCGCCGGGGGTATGGCTACACCTTC. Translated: CASWPNRRGYGYTF. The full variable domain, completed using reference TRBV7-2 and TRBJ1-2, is GAGVSQSPSNKVTEKGKDVELRCDPISGHTALYWYRQSLGQGLEFLIYFQGNSAPDKSGLPSDRFSAERTGGSVSTLTIQRTQQEDSAVYLCASWPNRRGYGYTFGSGTRLTVV.

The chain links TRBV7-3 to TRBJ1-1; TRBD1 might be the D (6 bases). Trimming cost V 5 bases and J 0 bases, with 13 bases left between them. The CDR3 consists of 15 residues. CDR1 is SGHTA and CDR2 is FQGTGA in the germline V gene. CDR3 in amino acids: CASSPRRGLNTEAFF. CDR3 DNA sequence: TGTGCCAGCAGCCCCCGGCGGGGGCTGAACACTGAAGCTTTCTTT.

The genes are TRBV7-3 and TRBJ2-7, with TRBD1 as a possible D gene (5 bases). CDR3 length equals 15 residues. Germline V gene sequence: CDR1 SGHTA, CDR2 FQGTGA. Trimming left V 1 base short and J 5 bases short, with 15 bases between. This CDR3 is CASSLNGREGNEQYF. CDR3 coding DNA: TGTGCCAGCAGCTTAAATGGCAGGGAAGGAAACGAGCAGTACTTC.

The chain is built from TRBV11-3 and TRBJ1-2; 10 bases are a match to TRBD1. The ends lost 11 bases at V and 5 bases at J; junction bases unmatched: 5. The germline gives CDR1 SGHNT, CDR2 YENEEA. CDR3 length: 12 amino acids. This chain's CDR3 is CAGGQGKYGYTF. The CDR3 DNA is TGTGCCGGGGGACAGGGGAAATATGGCTACACCTTC.